Below, 3 T cell receptor beta chains from the same sample are listed, as sequenced in a study of T cells in Graves' hyperthyroidism and ophthalmopathy. Amplification of TCR beta CDR3 regions used RNA as the template. With the HTBI primer set, the TCR CDR3 went through a first round of RT-PCR. TCRdb analysed the multiplex PCR reads with MiXCR anew, one entry per CDR3 protein. The sample contains 500,000 to 700,000 distinct CDR3 sequences, 15% to 20% of which appear only once. The sequenced sample consisted of blood. These receptors came from a woman aged 18-30 years with Graves' hyperthyroidism.

This clonotype was seen many times. V and J are TRBV2 and TRBJ2-3; D gene unclear. This CDR3 contains 13 residues. The V end lost 3 bases, the J end lost 8 bases, and 12 bases lay between the germline ends. The germline CDR1 and CDR2 sequences are SNHLY and FYNNEI. CDR3 nucleotides: TGTGCCAGCAGTGACGAGACTGGCGCTACGCAGTATTTT. It encodes CASSDETGATQYF. Looking up the rest from reference TRBV2 and TRBJ2-3 gives the full variable domain: EPEVTQTPSHQVTQMGQEVILRCVPISNHLYFYWYRQILGQKVEFLVSFYNNEISEKSEIFDDQFSVERPDGSNFTLKIRSTKLEDSAMYFCASSDETGATQYFGPGTRLTVL.

The chain employs TRBV7-9 and TRBJ1-4; D is unclear. The CDR3 consists of 12 residues. V lost 1 base to trimming and J lost 12 bases, with 9 bases between them. From germline, CDR1 is SEHNR and CDR2 FQNEAQ (reference sequence). CDR3 region: CASSLVQTELFF. In nucleotides, the CDR3 is TGTGCCAGCAGCTTAGTCCAGACTGAACTGTTTTTT.

In this sample, this clonotype turned up a few times. CDR3 coding DNA: TGTGCCTGGAGTAGGGGTCAAGAGACCCAGTACTTC. Amino acids: CAWSRGQETQYF. J is TRBJ2-5 and V is TRBV30; maybe TRBD1 (5 bases). Trimming pared 2 bases from V and 2 bases from J, leaving 6 bases between. The CDR3 contains 12 residues. Germline V gene lookup returns CDR1 GTSNPN and CDR2 SVGIG (reference sequence).